This T cell receptor beta chain was sequenced for a study of T cell changes during pregnancy in multiple sclerosis. Only in-frame clones appear in the TCRdb table, and some are missing; sequencing was by immunoSEQ multiplex PCR. The sample has about 69,000 clones, 75% to 95% seen once. Trimming took 1 base from V and 3 from J, leaving 9 bases between them. Looked up from germline, CDR1 is SGHTA and CDR2 is FQGNSA. This CDR3 has 14 amino acids. This sequence joins TRBV7-2 and TRBJ1-2, with D unclear. Here the sequenced sample was CD4+ T cells from peripheral blood mononuclear cells, taken in the third trimester of pregnancy. This TCR was sampled from a female donor in good health, enrolled as a control in a pregnancy study. CDR3 residues: CASSLVAGDYGYTF. CDR3 nucleotides: TGTGCCAGCAGCTTAGTGGCGGGCGACTATGGCTACACCTTC.